This T cell receptor (beta chain) stems from a study of blood T cell repertoires in COVID-19 (dated by TCRdb to the early 2020s). Regarding the complete study: Samples from collaborators originated in the United States, Italy and Spain and spanned both the acute and convalescent phases of COVID-19. The samples were drawn from two sources: the first 160 participants of the ongoing ImmuneRACE study, and some 1,300 subjects contributed by 6 global collaborators. Where available, HLA class I and class II types were taken from metadata supplied by the sample provider and were not determined by assay-based typing. Subjects who had been exposed to COVID-19, were actively infected with it, or had recovered from it provided the deeply sampled blood TCRbeta repertoires that made up the dataset. The prospective study material was composed of cDNA or gDNA derived from T cells, B-cell-depleted T cells, or PBMCs. The repertoires were released in a freely available public database intended as a resource for research on the immune response to SARS-CoV-2. The sample metadata nearly always contained a de-identified subject ID, COVID-19 status, age in years and sex.

This clone was observed a handful of times. This receptor's antigen is unknown. No base quality information exists; no much larger clone differs at one position. Results the study describes overall, beyond this receptor: The amount of clinical and demographic metadata varied by source and participant and was provided uncurated.

The immunoSEQ Assay, a bias-controlled multiplex PCR, was used to amplify TCRbeta CDR3 regions from genomic DNA. Per the original workflow: The number of nucleated cells in each sample was estimated from the amplification of reference gene primers within the assay. To quantify the absolute abundance of each unique TCRbeta CDR3 rearrangement, sequence reads were collapsed and filtered. For each sample, productive Simpson clonality was calculated by taking the square root of Simpson's diversity index across productive rearrangements. TCRdb holds this immuneACCESS table with in-frame rearrangements only. Some clones are missing; in checked studies, unresolved V genes explain under half, and the rest has no known cause. Clonal size and the V and J genes are those of that table, whereas D and trimming came from the DNA. The sample records nearly 200,000 clones, about four fifths of which are singletons. The ten largest clones represent approximately 7.6% of the sample.

Per the germline V gene, WSHSY is the CDR1 and SAAADI is the CDR2. Trimming takes 0 bases off V and 9 bases off J; junction bases not matched to a gene: 5. From its cysteine to its phenylalanine, the CDR3 spans 14 amino acids. Of all the DNA, just the CDR3 is kept, 42 bases in frame from base 1. Participants in the prospective study were aged about 18 to 90 years, lived in more than 20 United States geographic areas, and enrolled through a virtual design. In the prospective study, cohorts were assigned on the basis of participant-reported clinical history obtained from a screening survey and a study questionnaire. For ImmuneRACE Cohort 3, a participant was defined as recovered based on two consecutive negative NP/OP PCR tests, clearance by a healthcare professional, or resolution of symptoms. Each participant in the prospective study had whole blood, serum and a nasopharyngeal or oropharyngeal swab collected by mobile phlebotomists. Over a 2-month period, participants in the prospective study had the option of providing additional blood draws and questionnaires. Prospective study blood samples were shipped either frozen or at room temperature before DNA extraction.

The material sequenced was PBMCs or T cells enriched from blood (not recorded which). The source is a man aged 35-49 years who had recovered from COVID-19. The rearrangement combines TRBV10-2 with TRBJ1-5, and TRBD1 matches 7 of the central bases. CDR3 region: CASSESRQGLPQHF. DNA sequence: TGCGCCAGCAGTGAGTCTCGACAGGGACTGCCCCAGCATTTT.